What follows is one T cell receptor (beta chain) and its context. The CDR3 is made up of 10 amino acids. V was clipped by 5 bases and J by 8 bases, with 8 bases between them. Germline-derived CDR1 and CDR2 are SGHTS and YDEGEE. The sample originates from a study of shared clonotypes between healthy human individuals. Methods used by the authors: Quality scores were absent from the junction-only immunoSEQ sequences, so filtering differed. The repertoire was sequenced with immunoSEQ multiplex PCR; TCRdb's copy has only in-frame clones and lacks some. That table is the source of V, J and clone size, and D and trimming were worked out from the DNA. Here the sample spans approximately 1.5 million clones, 97% to 99% being singletons.

Material: naive CD4+ T cells sorted from blood. Specified subset: CD45RA+ positively selected. The sequence derives from a man aged 25 to 45 in good health. This chain links TRBV5-8 with TRBJ2-7, with D unclear. CDR3 amino acids: CASSLNKQYF. The CDR3 coding sequence is TGTGCCAGCAGTCTGAACAAGCAGTACTTC.